This T cell receptor beta chain was sequenced during a study of blood T cell repertoires in COVID-19 (dated by TCRdb to 2020 to 2022). Broadly, across the study: ImmuneRACE Cohort 3 recovered participants were defined by two consecutive negative NP/OP PCR tests, healthcare professional clearance, or symptom resolution. The dataset comprised deeply sampled blood TCRbeta repertoires from subjects exposed to, actively infected with, or recovered from COVID-19. The collaborator samples originated in the United States, Italy and Spain and spanned the acute and convalescent phases of COVID-19. The prospective study material was composed of cDNA or gDNA derived from T cells, B-cell-depleted T cells, or PBMCs. The repertoires were made available in a free public database intended to serve as a resource for research on the immune response to SARS-CoV-2. The sample metadata nearly always contained a de-identified subject ID, COVID-19 status, age in years and sex. Where available, HLA class I and class II types were obtained from metadata supplied by the sample provider rather than from assay-based typing. Samples came from the ongoing ImmuneRACE study (first 160 participants) plus 1,254 subjects from 6 global collaborators. What the work shows at the level of the full study, not this receptor alone: Clinical and demographic metadata were provided uncurated, with the amount varying by source and participant.

Participants in the prospective study were aged about 18 to 95 years, lived in 24 United States geographic areas, and enrolled through a virtual design. Cohort assignment in the prospective study relied on participant-reported clinical history from a screening survey and a study questionnaire. In the prospective study, mobile phlebotomists collected whole blood, serum and a nasopharyngeal or oropharyngeal swab from each participant. Additional blood draws and questionnaires over an approximately two-month period could optionally be provided by prospective study participants. Prospective study blood samples were shipped either frozen or at room temperature before DNA extraction. The germline V gene gives CDR1 as SGHNT and CDR2 as YENEEA. Including the terminal cysteine and phenylalanine, the CDR3 comprises 15 residues. Only the CDR3 DNA stays, 45 bases, in frame from base 1. The junction carries 9 bases between V and J, which are trimmed by 0 bases and 1 base respectively.

This clone was seen a single time. The antigen this receptor binds is unknown. No base qualities exist here, and no much larger clone lies one base off it. TCRbeta CDR3 regions were amplified from genomic DNA by means of the immunoSEQ Assay, a bias-controlled multiplex PCR. The source study handled its data this way. Nucleated cell counts per sample were estimated from amplification of reference gene primers within the assay. To quantify the absolute abundance of each unique TCRbeta CDR3 rearrangement, sequence reads were collapsed and filtered. Productive Simpson clonality was computed per sample as the square root of Simpson's diversity index over productive rearrangements. The clones in this table, taken by TCRdb from immuneACCESS, are in-frame only. Not every clone is retained; where verified, under half of the shortfall comes from an unresolved V gene, and the cause of the rest is unknown. The V and J calls and clone size are taken from that table; D and trimming were inferred from the DNA. Present in this sample are 150,000 to 200,000 clones, 86% of which were seen just once. Of the sample, approximately 25% is held by the ten largest clones.

The clonotype originates from a woman between 40 and 50 years old in a cohort exposed to, infected with or recovered from COVID-19 (not recorded which). Specimen: PBMCs or T cells enriched from blood (not recorded which). The rearranged chain carries TRBV11-3 and TRBJ2-5; a weak D assignment points to TRBD1 (5 bases agree). The CDR3 loop reads CASSLDQTAQETQYF. The DNA is TGTGCCAGCAGCTTAGACCAGACAGCCCAAGAGACCCAGTACTTC.